The clone carrying this T cell receptor (beta chain) was seen a few times. Its antigen is not known. The data stem from a study of CD8 T cells in ankylosing spondylitis. Findings and caveats of the study: Prior literature has documented some motif variants in synovial fluid and blood from reactive arthritis. The study identified a TCR beta motif of roughly eight highly homologous variants that appeared characteristic of ankylosing spondylitis blood. Reportedly, significant enrichment of disease-linked clones occurred in matched ankylosing spondylitis synovial fluid. Clones linked to disease, bearing a CD8+ phenotype, were relatively rare in peripheral blood.

Libraries for TCR beta were made by quantitative 5'-RACE with molecular barcodes. TCRdb passed the 5' RACE reads through MiXCR, listing each CDR3 protein once. Among roughly 450,000 distinct CDR3 sequences listed, 25% to 30% were seen once. This CDR3 has 15 residues. V lost 2 bases to trimming and J lost 7 bases, with 14 bases between them. Germline lookup yields CDR1 KGHSH and CDR2 LQKENI. The sequencing input was blood, either unsorted or a sorted T cell fraction (not recorded which). The clonotype comes from a male donor with ankylosing spondylitis. This chain uses TRBV18 with TRBJ2-2, with D possibly TRBD1 on 6 matching bases. CDR3 sequence (DNA): TGTGCCAGCTCACCAGTACAGGGCCAAAGCGGGGAGCTGTTTTTT. This translates into CASSPVQGQSGELFF. Drawing the rest from reference TRBV18 and TRBJ2-2, the complete variable domain is NAGVMQNPRHLVRRRGQEARLRCSPMKGHSHVYWYRQLPEEGLKFMVYLQKENIIDESGMPKERFSAEFPKEGPSILRIQQVVRGDSAAYFCASSPVQGQSGELFFGEGSRLTVL.